Below are 14 T cell receptor beta chains sequenced from a single sample in a study of regulatory T cells in long-lasting Graves disease. Through Arm-PCR of CDR3 regions and iRepertoire HTBI primers, TCR beta libraries were built. TCRdb called the multiplex PCR reads again in MiXCR, with one record for every CDR3 protein. The sample shows hundreds of thousands of distinct CDR3 sequences, roughly 21% of them seen only once. The time point: persistent/refractory GD, antithyroid drugs over 5 years with positive TRAb. PBMCs were the source of the RNA used for TCR sequencing. The starting material was peripheral blood mononuclear cells (PBMCs), obtained when the disease was refractory, from a patient treated with antithyroid drugs. All receptors come from a female donor with Graves disease.

This clonotype was counted at least ten times. This chain uses TRBV28 with TRBJ1-5; unclear D gene. CDR1 and CDR2 from the germline V gene are MDHEN and SYDVKM. This CDR3 spans 15 amino acids. V dropped 4 bases and J dropped 7 bases, with 17 bases sitting between them. CDR3 in amino acids: CASSSPTREDQPQHF. CDR3 DNA sequence: TGTGCCAGCAGTTCCCCCACCCGGGAGGACCAGCCCCAGCATTTT.

This rearrangement joins TRBV6-1 to TRBJ1-5; D is uncertain. The CDR3 runs 15 residues. Germline assignment: CDR1 MNHNS and CDR2 SASEGT. The V end lost 6 bases, the J end lost 0 bases, and 12 bases lay between the germline ends. For the CDR3, the DNA is TGTGCCAGCAGAATGGTGGAAAATAGCAATCAGCCCCAGCATTTT. Its protein product is CASRMVENSNQPQHF.

The V gene is TRBV4-2, the J gene TRBJ2-5; TRBD2 agrees at 9 bases. CDR3 length equals 17 residues. J lost 0 bases, V lost 2 bases, and 7 bases had no gene match. Germline CDR1 LGHNA, CDR2 YNFKEQ. This chain's CDR3 is CASSQTSLAGYQETQYF. CDR3 coding DNA: TGTGCCAGCAGCCAAACCTCCCTAGCGGGGTACCAAGAGACCCAGTACTTC.

The chain recombines TRBV24-1 with TRBJ1-5; D is perhaps TRBD1 (6 bases). The ends were cut back, 4 bases at V and 1 base at J, with 13 bases in the middle. Germline V gene data show CDR1 as KGHDR and CDR2 as SFDVKD. This CDR3 comprises 16 residues. The CDR3 nucleotides read TGTGCCACCAGTGACTCCGGGACACTCAGCAATCAGCCCCAGCATTTT. The encoded protein is CATSDSGTLSNQPQHF.

This clonotype was detected many times. The CDR3 loop reads CATSRGFIRTGEREQYF. CDR3 bases: TGTGCCACCAGCAGAGGATTCATTAGGACAGGGGAGCGCGAGCAGTACTTC. J is TRBJ2-7 and V is TRBV15; 9 bases are shared with TRBD1. The junction had 13 bases not matched to a gene; V was cut back by 1 base and J by 6 bases. Germline V lookup: CDR1 LNHNV, CDR2 YYDKDF (reference sequence). The CDR3 loop spans 17 amino acids.

The chain employs TRBV6-1 and TRBJ2-6; TRBD1 aligns across 7 bases. The CDR3 sequence is 19 residues long. Trimming cost V 7 bases and J 4 bases; bases outside gene matches: 19. The germline V gene has CDR1 MNHNS and CDR2 SASEGT. CDR3 loop: CASTTSEGRGLWGANVLTF. Written as DNA, the CDR3 is TGTGCCAGCACCACCTCCGAGGGCAGGGGGTTATGGGGGGCCAACGTCCTGACTTTC.

This clonotype was seen more than once but under ten times. This rearrangement joins TRBV6-1 to TRBJ2-7; 9 bases are a match to TRBD1. Germline lookup yields CDR1 MNHNS and CDR2 SASEGT. The CDR3 totals 18 residues. V lost 5 bases, J lost 2 bases, and 16 bases stayed unmatched. The CDR3 nucleotides read TGTGCCAGCAGTCCGAACCTCTCCGGGACAGGGATTCCCTACGAGCAGTACTTC. This gives the protein CASSPNLSGTGIPYEQYF.

This clonotype came up once. V and J are TRBV28 and TRBJ2-3; maybe TRBD2 (7 bases). Trimming took off 9 bases at V and 2 bases at J, with 15 bases between the two ends. The CDR3 loop spans 14 amino acids. From germline, CDR1 is MDHEN and CDR2 SYDVKM. In nucleotides, the CDR3 is TGTGCCAGTACGAGGGGGGGCTCCACAGATACGCAGTATTTT. It yields the protein CASTRGGSTDTQYF.

The CDR3 nucleotides are TGCAGCGCCTTGTCAGGGTTGGAAGAGACCCAGTACTTC. Its protein is CSALSGLEETQYF. This sequence joins TRBV29-1 and TRBJ2-5; the D gene is possibly TRBD1 (5 bases). Germline CDR1 reads SQVTM; CDR2 reads ANQGSEA. The V and J ends lost 7 bases and 3 bases respectively, with 15 bases between them. The CDR3 length is 13 residues.

J is TRBJ1-6 and V is TRBV5-5, with unresolved D. Trimming took off 4 bases at V and 2 bases at J, with 10 bases between the two ends. Germline lookup yields CDR1 SGHKS and CDR2 YYEKEE (reference sequence). CDR3 length: 15 amino acids. CDR3 region: CASSPQTTYNSPLHF. In DNA form, the CDR3 reads TGTGCCAGCAGCCCACAGACTACCTATAATTCACCCCTCCACTTT.

This clonotype was observed at least ten times. The rearrangement joins TRBV6-1 to TRBJ1-2; no clear D. The CDR3 is 13 residues long. Germline V gives CDR1 MNHNS, CDR2 SASEGT. Trimming took 0 bases from V and 5 from J, leaving 7 bases between them. The CDR3 nucleotides read TGTGCCAGCAGTGAAGCTGTAGTTTATGGCTACACCTTC. Residues: CASSEAVVYGYTF.

This rearrangement joins TRBV6-1 to TRBJ1-2; no clear D. The CDR3 length is 10 residues. Germline CDR1 is MNHNS and CDR2 is SASEGT. Trimming removed 8 bases at V and 6 bases at J, with 7 bases between. CDR3: CASGPNGYTF. CDR3 nucleotides: TGTGCCAGCGGGCCGAATGGCTACACCTTC.

V is TRBV28 and J is TRBJ2-3, with D perhaps TRBD2 (6 bases). The length of the CDR3 is 17 residues. V dropped 1 base and J dropped 6 bases, with 20 bases sitting between them. Looked up from germline, CDR1 is MDHEN and CDR2 is SYDVKM. Written as DNA, the CDR3 is TGTGCCAGCAGTTTATTGGGCGGGGCAGGGTCGTGGGATACGCAGTATTTT. It is translated as CASSLLGGAGSWDTQYF.

This clonotype showed up just a few times. The chain is built from TRBV6-2 or TRBV6-3 and TRBJ2-7; 7 bases map to TRBD2. This CDR3 is built from 15 residues. The J segment lost 3 bases and the V segment lost 0 bases, leaving 5 bases of the junction unmatched. Looked up from germline, CDR1 is MNHEY and CDR2 is SVGEGT. CDR3 region: CASSYSGGANYEQYF. CDR3 nucleotides: TGTGCCAGCAGTTACTCGGGAGGGGCAAACTACGAGCAGTACTTC.